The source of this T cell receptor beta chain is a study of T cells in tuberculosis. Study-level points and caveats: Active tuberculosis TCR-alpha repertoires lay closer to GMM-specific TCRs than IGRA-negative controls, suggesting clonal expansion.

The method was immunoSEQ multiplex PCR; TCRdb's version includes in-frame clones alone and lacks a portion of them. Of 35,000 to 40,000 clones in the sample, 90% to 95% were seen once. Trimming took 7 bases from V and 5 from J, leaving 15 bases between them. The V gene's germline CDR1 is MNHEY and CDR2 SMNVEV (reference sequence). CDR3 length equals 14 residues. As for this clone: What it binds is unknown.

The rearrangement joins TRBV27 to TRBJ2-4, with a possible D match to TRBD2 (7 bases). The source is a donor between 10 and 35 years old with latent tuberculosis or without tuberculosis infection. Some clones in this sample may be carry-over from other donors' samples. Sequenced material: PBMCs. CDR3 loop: CASKTGGHQNIQYF. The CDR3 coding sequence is TGTGCCAGCAAAACGGGGGGCCACCAAAACATTCAGTACTTC.